The 15 T cell receptor beta chains below all came from one sample that was sequenced in a study of CD8 T cells in ankylosing spondylitis. TCRdb used MiXCR to reprocess the 5' RACE reads, holding one entry per CDR3 protein. This sample yields over 700,000 distinct CDR3 sequences, of which around 19% are seen a single time; roughly a fifth belongs to the top ten. The antigens these receptors bind are not known. Study findings and constraints: What seemed typical of ankylosing spondylitis blood was a TCR beta motif built from eight highly homologous variants.

Source material: blood, either unsorted or a sorted T cell fraction (not recorded which). The receptors were gathered from a male donor with ankylosing spondylitis.

This chain links TRBV7-9 with TRBJ2-1; 9 nucleotides match TRBD1. Per the germline V gene, CDR1 is SEHNR and CDR2 is FQNEAQ (reference sequence). V lost 1 base and J lost 5; bases outside the gene matches: 6. This CDR3 has 16 residues. CDR3 sequence reads: CASSLDRDRVNNEQFF. CDR3 coding DNA: TGTGCCAGCAGCTTAGACCGGGACAGGGTCAACAATGAGCAGTTCTTC.

V usage is TRBV6-1 and J usage is TRBJ2-2; D call uncertain. The V gene lost 0 bases and the J gene lost 5 bases, with 7 bases spanning the gap. The CDR3 runs 14 residues. The germline V gene has CDR1 MNHNS and CDR2 SASEGT. The CDR3 DNA reads TGTGCCAGCAGTGAAGCGACGGCAACCGGGGAGCTGTTTTTT. Translated, it gives CASSEATATGELFF.

This clonotype has a handful of counts. The V and J genes are TRBV9 and TRBJ2-3; no firm D call. The germline CDR1 and CDR2 sequences are SGDLS and YYNGEE. The CDR3 loop spans 14 amino acids. Trimming removed 3 bases from V and 0 bases from J, with 8 bases in between. CDR3 amino acids: CASSAEHSTDTQYF. CDR3 DNA: TGTGCCAGCAGCGCCGAGCATAGCACAGATACGCAGTATTTT.

This rearrangement joins TRBV20-1 to TRBJ1-1, with D perhaps TRBD1 (5 bases). The CDR3 spans 16 residues. Germline CDR1 and CDR2: DFQATT and SNEGSKA (reference sequence). Trimming cost V 1 base and J 1 base, with 16 bases left between them. CDR3 sequence: CSARGFLQGANTEAFF. In DNA, the CDR3 is TGCAGTGCTAGAGGATTTCTGCAGGGCGCGAACACTGAAGCTTTCTTT.

There are a few counts of this clonotype. This rearrangement joins TRBV3-1 to TRBJ2-2; D unclear. CDR1 is LGHDT, CDR2 YNNKEL, per germline (reference sequence). This CDR3 has 15 amino acids. The V end lost 3 bases, the J end lost 1 base, and 9 bases lay between the germline ends. In nucleotides, the CDR3 is TGTGCCAGCAGCCACTTGGCAGGGAACACCGGGGAGCTGTTTTTT. Translating gives CASSHLAGNTGELFF.

The V and J genes are TRBV2 and TRBJ1-2; no clear D gene. Trimming cost V 0 bases and J 4 bases, with 15 bases left between them. Germline V gene sequence: CDR1 SNHLY, CDR2 FYNNEI. The CDR3 is 16 amino acids. The CDR3 sequence is CASSEARASDPYGYTF. CDR3 nucleotides: TGTGCCAGCAGTGAAGCGAGGGCGTCAGACCCCTATGGCTACACCTTC. Looking up the rest from reference TRBV2 and TRBJ1-2 gives the full variable domain: EPEVTQTPSHQVTQMGQEVILRCVPISNHLYFYWYRQILGQKVEFLVSFYNNEISEKSEIFDDQFSVERPDGSNFTLKIRSTKLEDSAMYFCASSEARASDPYGYTFGSGTRLTVV.

This clonotype showed up just a few times. The chain employs TRBV12-3 or TRBV12-4 and TRBJ2-7; D may be TRBD1 (6 bases). V lost 3 bases, J lost 2 bases, and 14 bases lay in between. CDR3 length equals 15 residues. The CDR3 region is CASSLRGTATYEQYF. DNA for the CDR3: TGTGCCAGCAGTTTGAGGGGGACCGCTACCTACGAGCAGTACTTC.

The rearrangement uses TRBV6-5 and TRBJ1-1, with 9 nucleotides matching TRBD1. CDR1 is MNHEY and CDR2 is SVGAGI in the germline V gene. This CDR3 region has 14 residues. J was trimmed by 6 bases and V by 2 bases; bases with no gene match: 4. CDR3 in amino acids: CASSYLGQGSEAFF. DNA for the CDR3: TGTGCCAGCAGTTACCTGGGACAGGGCTCTGAAGCTTTCTTT.

This clonotype has a count of ten or more. The rearrangement links TRBV29-1 to TRBJ2-5, with D perhaps matching TRBD1 (6 bases). The germline V and J ends were trimmed by 7 bases and 5 bases, with 17 bases remaining between them. Germline-derived CDR1 and CDR2 are SQVTM and ANQGSEA. This CDR3 is built from 13 residues. For the CDR3, the DNA is TGCAGCGGCCAACAGGGTTGGTGGGAGACCCAGTACTTC. It encodes CSGQQGWWETQYF.

This rearrangement joins TRBV4-3 to TRBJ2-1, with 13 bases identical to TRBD2. Trimming cost V 0 bases and J 5 bases; bases outside gene matches: 4. This CDR3 has 17 residues. CDR1 LGHNA and CDR2 YSLEER come from the germline V gene. The CDR3 reads CASSQDRTSGRNNEQFF. The DNA for the CDR3 is TGCGCCAGCAGCCAAGATCGGACTAGCGGGAGAAACAATGAGCAGTTCTTC.

The sample holds a few counts of this clonotype. J is TRBJ2-3 and V is TRBV12-3 or TRBV12-4; a possible D gene is TRBD2 (6 bases). This CDR3 has 13 amino acids. Trimming cost V 4 bases and J 2 bases, with 7 bases left between them. The CDR3 DNA reads TGTGCCAGCAGTTGGGACTTCACAGATACGCAGTATTTT. This sequence encodes CASSWDFTDTQYF.

This clonotype was observed a handful of times. Here the CDR3 reads CASSQGYGRADEQFF. The CDR3 coding sequence is TGCGCCAGCAGCCAAGGTTACGGGAGGGCGGATGAGCAGTTCTTC. The rearrangement links TRBV4-3 to TRBJ2-1; the match to TRBD2 covers 8 bases. V lost 1 base and J lost 8; bases outside the gene matches: 7. The CDR3 extends over 15 amino acids. Germline-derived CDR1 and CDR2 are LGHNA and YSLEER.

The CDR3 DNA sequence: TGCGCCAGCAGCCCCGGAGTTAGCGGGTGGTACGAGCAGTACTTC. Translation gives CASSPGVSGWYEQYF. This chain uses TRBV5-1 with TRBJ2-7; 7 bases align to TRBD2. The junction had 11 bases not matched to a gene; V was cut back by 4 bases and J by 4 bases. Germline loops: CDR1 SGHRS, CDR2 YFSETQ. The CDR3 spans 15 residues.

This clonotype turned up a few times. V usage is TRBV9 and J usage is TRBJ2-5, with D possibly matching TRBD1 (6 bases). V shed 3 bases and J shed 5 bases, with 14 bases lying between them. Looked up from germline, CDR1 is SGDLS and CDR2 is YYNGEE. This CDR3 comprises 14 residues. The DNA of the CDR3 is TGTGCCAGCAGCGACAGGGTAGGGAGCGAGACCCAGTACTTC. This gives the protein CASSDRVGSETQYF.

The chain uses TRBV5-6 and TRBJ2-1, with 10 bases that match TRBD2. CDR3 length: 17 residues. The V gene's germline CDR1 is SGHDT and CDR2 YYEEEE. Trimming cost V 8 bases and J 0 bases; bases outside gene matches: 11. The CDR3: CARGPASSGSSYNEQFF. The DNA for the CDR3 is TGTGCCAGGGGCCCCGCCTCTAGCGGGAGCTCCTACAATGAGCAGTTCTTC.